The 30 T cell receptor beta chains below all came from one sample that was sequenced in a study of T cells after posttransplantation cyclophosphamide. Assay used: immunoSEQ multiplex PCR; TCRdb lists only in-frame clones, some missing. The table records tens of thousands of clones, 90% of them present only once. Busulfan-fludarabine conditioning, marrow transplant, and cyclophosphamide on days +3 and +4 were administered. Sequenced material: PBMCs, taken about 60 days after allogeneic stem cell transplant with posttransplant cyclophosphamide. These receptors were obtained from a male patient between 55 and 70 years old who received an allogeneic stem cell transplant from a related donor and was CMV-positive. Among the T cells, some may be from the graft donor.

This chain connects TRBV6-4 to TRBJ2-3; TRBD2 agrees at 7 bases. The CDR3 length is 14 residues. Germline CDR1 and CDR2: MRHNA and SNTAGT. V gave up 4 bases and J gave up 0 bases; unmatched junction bases: 1. The CDR3 here is CASSASGSTDTQYF. The CDR3 nucleotides read TGTGCCAGCAGTGCTAGCGGTAGCACAGATACGCAGTATTTT.

The chain uses TRBV7-8 and TRBJ2-1; 8 nucleotides match TRBD2. Trimming removed 2 bases from V and 3 bases from J; junction bases left unmatched: 6. This CDR3 contains 16 residues. CDR1 is SGHVS and CDR2 is FQNEAQ in the germline V gene. The CDR3 is CASSLNRRGDYNEQFF. DNA for the CDR3: TGTGCCAGCAGCTTAAATCGGCGGGGGGACTACAATGAGCAGTTCTTC.

The chain employs TRBV29-1 and TRBJ1-5; no definite D call. The germline V gene encodes CDR1 SQVTM and CDR2 ANQGSEA. This CDR3 spans 12 amino acids. V was shortened by 4 bases and J by 11 bases, with 15 bases between the two germline ends. The CDR3 DNA reads TGCAGCGTTGGCATCGGGCAGGAGGCCCAGCATTTT. This gives the protein CSVGIGQEAQHF.

The rearrangement uses TRBV5-1 and TRBJ2-3; weak D call: TRBD1 (5 bases). The length of the CDR3 is 14 residues. Between the trimmed V and J ends, which lost 4 bases and 2 bases, there was a span of 11 bases. Germline CDR1 is SGHRS and CDR2 is YFSETQ. The CDR3 spells CASSASGLTDTQYF. The CDR3 DNA reads as TGCGCCAGCAGCGCCTCAGGGCTCACAGATACGCAGTATTTT.

This sequence joins TRBV7-6 and TRBJ2-1; D is unresolved. From germline, CDR1 is SGHVS and CDR2 FNYEAQ. The CDR3 has 17 amino acids. V shed 0 bases and J shed 0 bases, with 12 bases lying between them. The CDR3 is CASSLAGFASSYNEQFF. The CDR3 DNA sequence: TGTGCCAGCAGCTTAGCCGGGTTCGCCAGCTCCTACAATGAGCAGTTCTTC.

The V and J genes are TRBV21-1 and TRBJ1-2; TRBD1, as called in the table, went unchecked against the DNA. TRBV21-1 is classified as a pseudogene. The CDR3 runs 14 residues. For the CDR3, the DNA is TGTGCCAGCAGCCCCCGGACAGAGAACTATGGCTACACCTTC. This gives the protein CASSPRTENYGYTF.

The V call is TRBV19, the J call TRBJ2-3; 9 positions match TRBD2. The germline CDR1 and CDR2 sequences are LNHDA and SQIVND (reference sequence). The CDR3 consists of 18 residues. Trimming at V came to 5 bases and at J to 3 bases, leaving 15 bases not matched to a gene. CDR3 DNA sequence: TGTGCCAGTAGTTCTCTAGCGGGAACTCGCTACGGAACAGATACGCAGTATTTT. This gives the protein CASSSLAGTRYGTDTQYF.

This clone was found once. This chain links TRBV6-5 with TRBJ2-7, with D possibly being TRBD1 (6 bases). V was trimmed by 0 bases and J by 3 bases, leaving 15 bases between them. The CDR3 length is 16 residues. Germline V gene sequence: CDR1 MNHEY, CDR2 SVGAGI. As DNA, the CDR3 is TGTGCCAGCAGTTACTCGTCACGGGGCAGGGGCTACGAGCAGTACTTC. Translating gives CASSYSSRGRGYEQYF.

The V gene is TRBV7-6, the J gene TRBJ2-7; 8 nucleotides line up with TRBD1. This CDR3 contains 15 residues. CDR1 is SGHVS, CDR2 FNYEAQ, per germline. V trimming: 1 base; J trimming: 1 base; junction bases outside the gene matches: 3. CDR3 loop: CASSLGGQGSYEQYF. The CDR3 bases are TGTGCCAGCAGCTTAGGAGGACAGGGTTCCTACGAGCAGTACTTC.

This chain uses TRBV15 with TRBJ2-4, with TRBD1 identical over 10 bases. Germline V gene sequence: CDR1 LNHNV, CDR2 YYDKDF (reference sequence). The ends lost 5 bases at V and 8 bases at J; junction bases unmatched: 9. There are 15 residues in the CDR3. CDR3 coding DNA: TGTGCCACCAGCGATGGGACAGGGGAGGCTGACATTCAGTACTTC. Translated: CATSDGTGEADIQYF.

The chain combines TRBV7-2 with TRBJ1-2; D might be TRBD1 (5 bases). V was cut by 3 bases and J by 4 bases, with 12 bases left in between. Germline V gene data show CDR1 as SGHTA and CDR2 as FQGNSA. This CDR3 is built from 14 residues. Here the CDR3 reads CASSLLGRFYGYTF. CDR3 in DNA: TGTGCCAGCAGCTTGTTGGGGCGATTCTATGGCTACACCTTC.

CDR3 coding DNA: TGTGCCTGGACCGGGACTTCTGGGGCCAACGTCCTGACTTTC. It encodes CAWTGTSGANVLTF. This sequence joins TRBV30 and TRBJ2-6; maybe TRBD2 (6 bases). Germline CDR1 is GTSNPN and CDR2 is SVGIG (reference sequence). This CDR3 is built from 14 residues. V was shortened by 4 bases and J by 1 base, with 8 bases between the two germline ends.

The genes are TRBV12-5 and TRBJ2-1; possibly TRBD2 for D (7 bases). The CDR3 is 18 amino acids. V was clipped by 0 bases and J by 0 bases, with 15 bases between them. Germline-derived CDR1 and CDR2 are LGHNT and FRNRAP. DNA of the CDR3: TGTGCTAGTGGTTTGGTTATGGGGGGGCACCTCTCCTACAATGAGCAGTTCTTC. As protein: CASGLVMGGHLSYNEQFF.

The chain uses TRBV5-1 and TRBJ1-1; D unclear. The CDR3 is 13 residues long. V shed 2 bases and J shed 8 bases, with 13 bases lying between them. The germline V gene encodes CDR1 SGHRS and CDR2 YFSETQ. CDR3 bases: TGCGCCAGCAGCTTCTCAGGATCTACCGAAGCTTTCTTT. Its translation: CASSFSGSTEAFF.

V usage is TRBV30 and J usage is TRBJ1-2; possibly TRBD1 for D (6 bases). V was pared by 0 bases and J by 5 bases, with 19 bases between. Germline V lookup: CDR1 GTSNPN, CDR2 SVGIG (reference sequence). The CDR3 is 16 residues long. The CDR3 protein is CAWSVGSSGTPYGYTF. For the CDR3, the DNA is TGTGCCTGGAGTGTGGGCAGTAGCGGGACACCTTATGGCTACACCTTC.

This clone was seen only a few times. The chain is built from TRBV5-4 and TRBJ2-1, with TRBD2 matching 7 bases. The CDR3 contains 15 residues. The V gene's germline CDR1 is SGHNT and CDR2 YYREEE (reference sequence). The trim removed 0 bases at V and 3 bases at J, leaving 3 bases unmatched. CDR3 bases: TGTGCCAGCAGCTTGGGTCCTAGCGGCTACAATGAGCAGTTCTTC. This sequence encodes CASSLGPSGYNEQFF.

This chain's CDR3 is CASGLVRGALTEAFF. Here the CDR3 DNA reads TGTGCTAGTGGTTTGGTCAGGGGGGCCCTCACTGAAGCTTTCTTT. The rearrangement uses TRBV12-5 and TRBJ1-1; 7 bases map to TRBD1. Looked up from germline, CDR1 is LGHNT and CDR2 is FRNRAP. The V and J ends lost 0 bases and 4 bases, in that order; junction bases with no gene match: 5. The CDR3 runs 15 residues. Together with reference TRBV12-5 and TRBJ1-1, the CDR3 gives the full variable domain: DARVTQTPRHKVTEMGQEVTMRCQPILGHNTVFWYRQTMMQGLELLAYFRNRAPLDDSGMPKDRFSAEMPDATLATLKIQPSEPRDSAVYFCASGLVRGALTEAFFGQGTRLTVV.

V usage is TRBV7-9 and J usage is TRBJ1-2; D is perhaps TRBD1 (6 bases). Germline V CDR1 and CDR2: SEHNR, FQNEAQ (reference sequence). Trimming shortened V by 4 bases and J by 2 bases, and 17 bases separated the two germline ends. This CDR3 contains 16 residues. CDR3 in DNA: TGTGCCAGCAGCTCTTTAGGGGGGGCCCCCAACTATGGCTACACCTTC. Its translation: CASSSLGGAPNYGYTF.

This clone showed up just a few times. The chain links TRBV6-6 to TRBJ2-7, with 8 nucleotides matching TRBD2. This CDR3 contains 14 residues. CDR1 is MNHNY, CDR2 SVGAGI, per germline (reference sequence). J was trimmed by 3 bases and V by 2 bases; bases with no gene match: 3. The CDR3 coding sequence is TGTGCCAGCAGTTACCTGAGCGGGGGCTACGAGCAGTACGTC. Its translation: CASSYLSGGYEQYV.

Only a few counts were recorded for this clone. V is TRBV9 and J is TRBJ1-2; D uncertain. The CDR3 sequence is 12 residues long. Trimming cost V 6 bases and J 8 bases, with 14 bases left between them. CDR1 SGDLS and CDR2 YYNGEE come from the germline V gene. For the CDR3, the DNA is TGTGCCAGCAATCGCGCGGCGGGCGGCTACACCTTC. Translating gives CASNRAAGGYTF.

The chain combines TRBV29-1 with TRBJ1-2; a weak D match, TRBD1 (5 bases). The CDR3 is 13 residues long. With 4 bases removed from V and 2 bases from J, the gap between germline ends came to 11 bases. Germline-derived CDR1 and CDR2 are SQVTM and ANQGSEA. The CDR3 loop is CSVAVDRNYGYTF. CDR3 DNA: TGCAGCGTTGCGGTCGACAGAAACTATGGCTACACCTTC.

The V call is TRBV29-1, the J call TRBJ1-1; 12 nucleotides match TRBD1. The CDR3 is 15 residues long. Germline CDR1 is SQVTM and CDR2 is ANQGSEA. V lost 2 bases, J lost 4 bases, and 5 bases stayed unmatched. The DNA of the CDR3 is TGCAGCGTTGAAAAAAGGGACAGGGGGCTCACTGAAGCTTTCTTT. Protein sequence: CSVEKRDRGLTEAFF.

In DNA form, the CDR3 reads TGCAGCGTTGAAACACTAGCGGACCGTCATACGCAGTATTTT. Residues: CSVETLADRHTQYF. The chain joins TRBV29-1 to TRBJ2-3, with TRBD2 matching 8 bases. The V gene end was trimmed by 2 bases and the J gene end by 7 bases; junction bases not matched to a gene: 8. The CDR3 runs to 14 residues. The germline V gene encodes CDR1 SQVTM and CDR2 ANQGSEA.

The rearrangement links TRBV6-5 to TRBJ1-1, with 7 nucleotides matching TRBD1. CDR1 is MNHEY, CDR2 SVGAGI, per germline. V gave up 6 bases and J gave up 0 bases; unmatched junction bases: 4. The CDR3 has 14 amino acids. Here the CDR3 reads CASSPGQVNTEAFF. CDR3 in DNA: TGTGCCAGCAGCCCCGGACAGGTGAACACTGAAGCTTTCTTT.

The J gene is TRBJ2-1, the V gene TRBV14; the match to TRBD1 covers 7 bases. This CDR3 spans 15 amino acids. Trimming took 0 bases from V and 7 from J; bases not matched to a gene: 6. From germline, CDR1 is SGHDN and CDR2 FVKESK. The CDR3 DNA is TGTGCCAGCAGCCAAGAACCGGGACAGTCTAATGAGCAGTTCTTC. Translating it yields CASSQEPGQSNEQFF.

This rearrangement joins TRBV7-9 to TRBJ2-3; 7 nucleotides align to TRBD2. The V segment lost 5 bases and the J segment 3 bases; nucleotides outside the gene matches: 8. This CDR3 contains 15 residues. Germline V gene data show CDR1 as SEHNR and CDR2 as FQNEAQ (reference sequence). CDR3 sequence reads: CASSRNLAATDTQYF. CDR3 DNA sequence: TGTGCCAGCAGCCGAAACCTAGCGGCAACAGATACGCAGTATTTT.

The chain has TRBV29-1 and TRBJ2-7; a weak D match, TRBD2 (6 bases). CDR3 length: 12 residues. Trimming left V 7 bases short and J 3 bases short, with 13 bases between. In germline, CDR1 is SQVTM, CDR2 ANQGSEA. CDR3 bases: TGCAGCGGTAGGGACTTCGGCTACGAGCAGTACTTC. This translates into CSGRDFGYEQYF.

The chain couples TRBV2 to TRBJ2-7; no clear D gene. V dropped 1 base and J dropped 10 bases, with 8 bases sitting between them. Looked up from germline, CDR1 is SNHLY and CDR2 is FYNNEI. The CDR3 length is 11 residues. CDR3 nucleotide sequence: TGTGCCAGCAGTGAAGGAGCGCTTCAGTACGTC. Encoded protein: CASSEGALQYV.

CDR3 DNA sequence: TGTGCCGCCAGGGGGAAAGGGACGGCGCCCGAATACAATGAGCAGTTCTTC. This gives the protein CAARGKGTAPEYNEQFF. The J gene is TRBJ2-1, the V gene TRBV6-7; TRBD1 matches 7 bases. TRBV6-7 is given ORF status, its function remaining uncertain. The trim removed 11 bases at V and 4 bases at J, leaving 20 bases unmatched. The CDR3 sequence is 17 residues long.

The gene calls are TRBV2 and TRBJ2-4, with 8 bases aligning to TRBD2. The length of the CDR3 is 15 residues. Germline values: CDR1 SNHLY, CDR2 FYNNEI. V lost 6 bases, J lost 6 bases, and 10 bases stayed unmatched. The chain's CDR3 is CASRTGGGTLNIQYF. CDR3 in DNA: TGTGCCAGCAGGACGGGGGGGGGAACTCTAAACATTCAGTACTTC.